A single sample gave rise to the 4 T cell receptor beta chains below, sequenced in a study of response to subunit inactivated influenza vaccine. TCRdb itself ran the RT-PCR reads through MiXCR, one entry per CDR3 protein. The sample gives around 520,000 distinct CDR3 sequences, about 25% of which show up once; 1.5% to 2% is in the top ten. The material was CD4+ T cells sorted from PBMCs, obtained about 5 days after vaccination. These receptors originate from a man between 45 and 60 years old who received an inactivated influenza vaccine.

This clonotype was found a few times. The CDR3 is CASSLAPGTGGNEQYF. The CDR3 DNA is TGTGCCAGCAGTTTGGCCCCCGGGACAGGGGGCAACGAGCAGTACTTC. The chain combines TRBV12-3 or TRBV12-4 with TRBJ2-7; 12 nucleotides line up with TRBD1. The trim removed 3 bases at V and 5 bases at J, leaving 8 bases unmatched. The CDR3 totals 16 residues.

In its sample, this clonotype was seen a few times. The chain couples TRBV5-1 to TRBJ1-5; TRBD1 matches at 8 bases. This CDR3 comprises 14 residues. J gave up 8 bases and V 0 bases, and 4 bases lay outside the gene matches. CDR1 is SGHRS, CDR2 YFSETQ, per germline. The CDR3 nucleotides are TGCGCCAGCAGCTTGGGGACAGGGAAGGAGCCCCAGCATTTT. Its protein is CASSLGTGKEPQHF.

This rearrangement joins TRBV11-2 to TRBJ2-1; unclear D gene. The germline V and J ends were trimmed by 1 base and 3 bases, with 13 bases remaining between them. The CDR3 runs to 16 residues. The germline V gene has CDR1 SGHAT and CDR2 FQNNGV. The CDR3: CASSLVVRNFYNEQFF. The CDR3 DNA sequence: TGTGCCAGCAGCTTAGTAGTACGGAATTTCTACAATGAGCAGTTCTTC.

In its sample, this clonotype was seen a few times. This chain links TRBV20-1 with TRBJ2-2; either TRBD1 or TRBD2 may supply D (5 bases each). The CDR3 totals 14 residues. Germline-derived CDR1 and CDR2 are DFQATT and SNEGSKA (reference sequence). Trimming cost V 3 bases and J 6 bases, with 14 bases left between them. CDR3 residues: CSASLARGAGELFF. DNA of the CDR3: TGCAGTGCTAGTCTCGCTCGGGGCGCCGGGGAGCTGTTTTTT.